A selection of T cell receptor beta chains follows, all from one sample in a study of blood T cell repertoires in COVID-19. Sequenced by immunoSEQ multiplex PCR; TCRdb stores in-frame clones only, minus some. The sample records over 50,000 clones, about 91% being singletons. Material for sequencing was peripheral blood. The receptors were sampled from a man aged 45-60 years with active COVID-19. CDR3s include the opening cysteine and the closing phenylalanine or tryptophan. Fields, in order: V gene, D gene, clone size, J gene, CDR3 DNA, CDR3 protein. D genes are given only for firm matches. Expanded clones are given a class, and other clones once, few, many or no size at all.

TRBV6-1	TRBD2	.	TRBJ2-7	TGTGCCAGCAGTGAATGGCGGGAGGGCCCCTCCTACGAGCAGTACTTC	CASSEWREGPSYEQYF
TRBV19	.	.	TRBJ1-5	TGTGCCAGTAGTATTAGGGGATTTGACTCCATAGGTGGCAATCAGCCCCAGCATTTT	CASSIRGFDSIGGNQPQHF
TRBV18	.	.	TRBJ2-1	TGTGCCAGCTCACCACCGGGCGGCGGGTACAATGAGCAGTTCTTC	CASSPPGGGYNEQFF
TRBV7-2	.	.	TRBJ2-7	TGTGCCAGCAGCTTAGGCTCCGGGGGCTACGAGCAGTACTTC	CASSLGSGGYEQYF
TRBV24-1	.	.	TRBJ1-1	TGTGCCACCAGTGATTCGCGGGGGCACACTGAAGCTTTCTTT	CATSDSRGHTEAFF
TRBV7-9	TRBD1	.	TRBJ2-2	TGTGCCAACAACAGGGGGCTATTGACCGGGGAGCTGTTTTTT	CANNRGLLTGELFF
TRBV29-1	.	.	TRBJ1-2	TGCAGCGCTGGGGGGGCAGGGTACGGCTACACCTTC	CSAGGAGYGYTF
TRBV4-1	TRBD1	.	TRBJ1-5	TGCGCCAGCAGTCAGCAACAGGGGGCGGCAAGTCAGCCCCAGCATTTT	CASSQQQGAASQPQHF
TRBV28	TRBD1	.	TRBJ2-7	TGTGCCAGCAGTTTAGGGGGGACAGGGGGCTACGAGCAGTACTTC	CASSLGGTGGYEQYF
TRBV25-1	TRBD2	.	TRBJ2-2	TGTGCCAGCAGTGAAAGCGGGATATACACCGGGGAGCTGTTTTTT	CASSESGIYTGELFF
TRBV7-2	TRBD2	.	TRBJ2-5	TGTGCCAGCAGCTTAGGAGTGGGGAGGGGACAAGAGACCCAGTACTTC	CASSLGVGRGQETQYF
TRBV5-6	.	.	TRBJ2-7	TGTGCCAGCAGCTTAGGACAGTATACCGACGAGCAGTACTTC	CASSLGQYTDEQYF
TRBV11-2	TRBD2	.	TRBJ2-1	TGTGCCAGCAGCTTCCCACGGACTAGGGGCAATGAGCAGTTCTTC	CASSFPRTRGNEQFF
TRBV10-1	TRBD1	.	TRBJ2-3	TGCGCCAGCAGTCGACCGGGACAGCATCACGACCTCACAGATACGCAGTATTTT	CASSRPGQHHDLTDTQYF
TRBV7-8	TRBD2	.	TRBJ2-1	TGTGCCAGCAGCGTAAAGGGGGGACTAGCGGATAATGAGCAGTTCTTC	CASSVKGGLADNEQFF
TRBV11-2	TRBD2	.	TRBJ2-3	TGTGCCAGCAGCTTCCCCACTAGCGGGGGGCGTTCCACAGATACGCAGTATTTT	CASSFPTSGGRSTDTQYF
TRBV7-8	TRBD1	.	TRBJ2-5	TGTGCCAGCAGCCGCAGGGGGCCAGAGACCCAGTACTTC	CASSRRGPETQYF
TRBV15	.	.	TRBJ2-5	TGTGCCACCAGCAGAGATACCGCGGAACAAGAGACCCAGTACTTC	CATSRDTAEQETQYF
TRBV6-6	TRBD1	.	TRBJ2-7	TGTGCCAGCAGTTCGTCGACAGGGCCCTACGAGCAGTACTTC	CASSSSTGPYEQYF
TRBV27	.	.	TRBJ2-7	TGTGCCAGCAGGGCCCTCGACAGACCCTACGAGCAGTACTTC	CASRALDRPYEQYF
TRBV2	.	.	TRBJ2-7	TGTGCCAGCAGTGAGGGGCCCGTCTACGAGCAGTACTTC	CASSEGPVYEQYF
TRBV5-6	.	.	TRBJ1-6	TGTGCCAGCAGCCCTTTCGGACCAGGCCAGGGTGCTTCACCCCTCCACTTT	CASSPFGPGQGASPLHF
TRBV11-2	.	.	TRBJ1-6	TGTGCCAGCAGCTTAGATGGGACACTGGGTGGGCCCCTCCACTTT	CASSLDGTLGGPLHF
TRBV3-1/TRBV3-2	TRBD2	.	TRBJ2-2	TGTGCCAGCAGCCAAGGGTCTCTAGCGGGAGGGGAGCTGTTTTTT	CASSQGSLAGGELFF
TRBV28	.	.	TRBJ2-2	TGTGCCAGCATCCGGAGCTCGAACACCGGGGAGCTGTTTTTT	CASIRSSNTGELFF
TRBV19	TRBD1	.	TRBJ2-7	TGTGCCAGTAGCCTTAACCCACAGGGGGATAGGAGGGCCTACGAGCAGTACTTC	CASSLNPQGDRRAYEQYF
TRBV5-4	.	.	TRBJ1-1	TGTGCCAGCCGAGTTCTTGGTCTCATGAACACTGAAGCTTTCTTT	CASRVLGLMNTEAFF
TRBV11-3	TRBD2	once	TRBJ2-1	TGTGCCAGCAGCGTAACCGGGACTAGCAGTGAGCAGTTCTTC	CASSVTGTSSEQFF
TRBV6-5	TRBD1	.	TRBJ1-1	TGTGCCAGCAAGGACAGGGGGCGTAGAGCTTTCTTT	CASKDRGRRAFF
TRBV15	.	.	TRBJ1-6	TGTGCCACCAGCAGAGACCCCTGGAAAACGGGATCACCCCTCCACTTT	CATSRDPWKTGSPLHF
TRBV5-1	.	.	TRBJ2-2	TGCGCCAGCAGCTTGCGGCAGGGGTGGACCGGGGAGCTGTTTTTT	CASSLRQGWTGELFF
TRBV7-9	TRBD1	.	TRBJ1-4	TGTGCCAGCAGCTTGGGTCTTGGGACAGGCGGCGAAAAACTGTTTTTT	CASSLGLGTGGEKLFF
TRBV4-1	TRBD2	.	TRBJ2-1	TGCGCCAGCAGCCCGCTTAGCGGGGGGGCAGTTGGGAATGAGCAGTTCTTC	CASSPLSGGAVGNEQFF